The 9 T cell receptor beta chains listed next were all sequenced from one sample in a study of cytotoxic CD8 clonotypes in ibrutinib-treated CLL. Sequenced by immunoSEQ multiplex PCR; TCRdb stores in-frame clones only, minus some. The data show tens of thousands of clones, with around half seen just once and roughly 33% held by the top ten. The sequencing here drew on PBMCs, taken after 12 months of ibrutinib treatment. These receptors were collected from a human donor with chronic lymphocytic leukemia.

The gene calls are TRBV28 and TRBJ2-2; 7 bases line up with TRBD1. J gave up 3 bases and V 10 bases, and 8 bases lay outside the gene matches. This CDR3 spans 14 amino acids. Germline V gene data show CDR1 as MDHEN and CDR2 as SYDVKM. In nucleotides, the CDR3 is TGTGCCACCAAGGGACAGACATACACCGGGGAGCTGTTTTTT. Translation: CATKGQTYTGELFF.

In its sample, this clone was seen a few times. This rearrangement joins TRBV10-2 to TRBJ2-3, with unresolved D. The CDR3 runs to 17 residues. Germline-derived CDR1 and CDR2 are WSHSY and SAAADI. Trimming took off 1 base at V and 0 bases at J, with 14 bases between the two ends. The CDR3 reads CASSEFATHTSTDTQYF. The CDR3 coding sequence is TGCGCCAGCAGTGAGTTTGCTACCCATACCAGCACAGATACGCAGTATTTT.

This rearrangement joins TRBV5-4 to TRBJ2-1; 8 positions agree with TRBD2. The CDR3 contains 15 residues. CDR1 and CDR2 from the germline V gene are SGHNT and YYREEE (reference sequence). The ends lost 0 bases at V and 2 bases at J; junction bases unmatched: 1. Here the CDR3 reads CASSLVAGPYNEQFF. The CDR3 coding sequence is TGTGCCAGCAGCTTGGTAGCGGGGCCCTACAATGAGCAGTTCTTC.

This CDR3 reads CASSDYREGDTQYF. The DNA for the CDR3 is TGCGCCAGCAGTGACTACAGGGAGGGAGATACGCAGTATTTT. The genes are TRBV10-2 and TRBJ2-3; D possibly corresponds to TRBD2 (7 bases). CDR3 length equals 14 residues. The germline gives CDR1 WSHSY, CDR2 SAAADI. V gave up 3 bases and J gave up 5 bases, with 12 bases separating them.

V usage is TRBV28 and J usage is TRBJ2-7; the D call may be TRBD1 or TRBD2 (5 bases each). This CDR3 has 16 residues. V was pared by 5 bases and J by 0 bases, with 17 bases between. Per germline, CDR1 MDHEN and CDR2 SYDVKM. The CDR3, as DNA: TGTGCCAGCAGTCCTCCCGGGACGGTCAGCTCCTACGAGCAGTACTTC. This encodes CASSPPGTVSSYEQYF.

This clone has a handful of counts. This rearrangement joins TRBV30 to TRBJ1-6, with no clear D. The CDR3 has 12 residues. CDR1 is GTSNPN, CDR2 SVGIG, per germline (reference sequence). With 8 bases removed from V and 10 bases from J, the gap between germline ends came to 15 bases. CDR3 nucleotide sequence: TGTGCCAGAAGAGGAAAAGGATCACCCCTCCACTTT. Protein: CARRGKGSPLHF.

The V call is TRBV6-6, the J call TRBJ2-1, with 13 nucleotides matching TRBD2. Germline lookup yields CDR1 MNHNY and CDR2 SVGAGI (reference sequence). After removal of 5 bases from V and 5 bases from J, the junction contained 3 bases not matched to a gene. The CDR3 contains 15 residues. The CDR3 DNA reads as TGTGCCAGCAGTCAGGGGACTAGCGGGAACAATGAGCAGTTCTTC. Amino acid sequence: CASSQGTSGNNEQFF.

This sequence joins TRBV30 and TRBJ2-5, with D perhaps given as TRBD1 or TRBD2 (5 bases each). Germline CDR1 reads GTSNPN; CDR2 reads SVGIG (reference sequence). The CDR3 sequence is 13 residues long. Trimming took 1 base from V and 3 from J, leaving 9 bases between them. The CDR3 DNA follows: TGTGCCTGGAGTGGGGGGTTCGAAGAGACCCAGTACTTC. Protein sequence: CAWSGGFEETQYF.

The genes are TRBV11-2 and TRBJ2-1, with D perhaps TRBD2 (6 bases). Germline CDR1 is SGHAT and CDR2 is FQNNGV. CDR3 length: 16 residues. V lost 1 base and J 6 bases, leaving 16 bases between the germline ends. The CDR3 is CASSLAQDPGSNEQFF. CDR3 nucleotides: TGTGCCAGCAGCTTAGCGCAGGACCCCGGGAGCAATGAGCAGTTCTTC. The complete variable domain, with remaining parts taken from reference TRBV11-2 and TRBJ2-1, reads EAGVAQSPRYKIIEKRQSVAFWCNPISGHATLYWYQQILGQGPKLLIQFQNNGVVDDSQLPKDRFSAERLKGVDSTLKIQPAKLEDSAVYLCASSLAQDPGSNEQFFGPGTRLTVL.